Below, 13 T cell receptor beta chains from the same sample are listed, as sequenced in a study of blood T cell repertoires in COVID-19 (dated by TCRdb to between 2020 and 2021). Library method: the immunoSEQ multiplex PCR assay. Here the immuneACCESS table is served through TCRdb, limited to in-frame sequences with V and J called. Missing clones are a known gap in these copies; in checked studies unresolved V genes cover under half, and the rest lacks a known reason. This sample gives around 70,000 clones in total; approximately 80% of them show up just once. Roughly 4.8% of the sample goes to the ten largest clones. The sequenced sample consisted of peripheral blood. The receptors shown here come from a woman of 80 years or more with active or convalescent COVID-19.

This chain uses TRBV12-5 with TRBJ2-7; D is undetermined. Trimming left V 6 bases short and J 2 bases short, with 11 bases between. Looked up from germline, CDR1 is LGHNT and CDR2 is FRNRAP. There are 13 residues in the CDR3. For the CDR3, the DNA is TGTGCTAGTGGGAACTCTCTCCCCTACGAGCAGTACTTC. This gives the protein CASGNSLPYEQYF.

The V gene is TRBV19, the J gene TRBJ1-4, with TRBD1 matching 9 bases. J lost 7 bases, V lost 10 bases, and 10 bases had no gene match. CDR3 length: 14 residues. Germline-derived CDR1 and CDR2 are LNHDA and SQIVND (reference sequence). CDR3 nucleotides: TGTGCCACTAAAGGACAGGGGACGGGTGAAAAACTGTTTTTT. Amino acids: CATKGQGTGEKLFF.

The chain carries TRBV6-5 and TRBJ1-2, with TRBD1 identical over 9 bases. The germline gives CDR1 MNHEY, CDR2 SVGAGI. This CDR3 has 16 amino acids. Losses at the gene ends were 2 bases for V and 6 bases for J; bases not matched to a gene: 10. The CDR3 DNA follows: TGTGCCAGCAGTTACACAGGGGGCGCATCTAGGAATGGCTACACCTTC. Translating gives CASSYTGGASRNGYTF.

J is TRBJ2-5 and V is TRBV5-4, with D possibly matching TRBD1 (6 bases). The germline gives CDR1 SGHNT, CDR2 YYREEE (reference sequence). This CDR3 has 13 amino acids. V dropped 1 base and J dropped 5 bases, with 9 bases sitting between them. CDR3 sequence reads: CASSLKGEETQYF. CDR3 nucleotide sequence: TGTGCCAGCAGCTTGAAGGGGGAGGAGACCCAGTACTTC.

This chain connects TRBV9 to TRBJ2-3; D possibly corresponds to TRBD2 (5 bases). This CDR3 has 14 residues. Trimming cost V 0 bases and J 8 bases, with 13 bases left between them. Germline values: CDR1 SGDLS, CDR2 YYNGEE. The CDR3 is CASSVDSGLGTQYF. The CDR3 bases are TGTGCCAGCAGCGTAGACAGCGGATTGGGTACGCAGTATTTT.

V gene TRBV6-5 combines with J gene TRBJ1-2; TRBD1 matches at 9 bases. This CDR3 contains 16 residues. The germline V gene encodes CDR1 MNHEY and CDR2 SVGAGI. J gave up 3 bases and V 2 bases, and 7 bases lay outside the gene matches. CDR3 coding DNA: TGTGCCAGCAGTTACACAAGCCGGGACAGGGACTATGGCTACACCTTC. Translating gives CASSYTSRDRDYGYTF.

The sample holds one count of this clone. V and J are TRBV27 and TRBJ1-5; D is ambiguous. Germline CDR1 is MNHEY and CDR2 is SMNVEV (reference sequence). The CDR3 length is 15 residues. The V end was cut by 4 bases, the J end by 0 bases, with 10 bases between. CDR3 loop: CASSSRIGSNQPQHF. CDR3 DNA: TGTGCCAGCAGTTCTCGCATCGGTAGCAATCAGCCCCAGCATTTT.

The CDR3 protein is CASSGRTGGLGNQPQHF. For the CDR3, the DNA is TGTGCCAGTAGTGGAAGGACAGGGGGCTTGGGCAATCAGCCCCAGCATTTT. The chain carries TRBV19 and TRBJ1-5, with 11 bases aligning to TRBD1. After removal of 5 bases from V and 2 bases from J, the junction contained 8 bases not matched to a gene. The CDR3 length is 17 residues. The V gene's germline CDR1 is LNHDA and CDR2 SQIVND (reference sequence).

V usage is TRBV7-9 and J usage is TRBJ2-7; D unclear. Trimming cost V 3 bases and J 6 bases, with 12 bases left between them. CDR3 length equals 13 residues. Germline values: CDR1 SEHNR, CDR2 FQNEAQ (reference sequence). In nucleotides, the CDR3 is TGTGCCAGCAGCTTTAATTCTCCGGGCGAGCAGTACTTC. This sequence encodes CASSFNSPGEQYF. Using reference TRBV7-9 and TRBJ2-7 for the parts outside the CDR3, the full variable domain is DTGVSQNPRHKITKRGQNVTFRCDPISEHNRLYWYRQTLGQGPEFLTYFQNEAQLEKSRLLSDRFSAERPKGSFSTLEIQRTEQGDSAMYLCASSFNSPGEQYFGPGTRLTVT.

V and J are TRBV6-6 and TRBJ2-7; 10 positions agree with TRBD1. Germline trimming cut 5 bases from V and 2 bases from J; bases unmatched to any gene: 6. The CDR3 contains 15 residues. Germline CDR1 reads MNHNY; CDR2 reads SVGAGI (reference sequence). The CDR3 nucleotides are TGTGCCAGCAGTCCCGGGACAGGGGCGCCCTACGAGCAGTACTTC. Protein product: CASSPGTGAPYEQYF.

The genes are TRBV7-2 and TRBJ1-3; D gene unclear. Looked up from germline, CDR1 is SGHTA and CDR2 is FQGNSA. Trimming pared 1 base from V and 0 bases from J, leaving 7 bases between. CDR3 length equals 15 residues. CDR3 region: CASSLDRFSGNTIYF. The CDR3 region has the DNA TGTGCCAGCAGCTTAGATCGGTTCTCTGGAAACACCATATATTTT.

The chain couples TRBV7-6 to TRBJ2-1; TRBD2 matches at 7 bases. The V and J ends lost 5 bases and 3 bases, in that order; junction bases with no gene match: 7. Germline CDR1 reads SGHVS; CDR2 reads FNYEAQ. There are 15 residues in the CDR3. CDR3 region: CASSQGAGVYNEQFF. As DNA, the CDR3 is TGTGCCAGCAGCCAAGGGGCGGGAGTCTACAATGAGCAGTTCTTC.

The chain carries TRBV9 and TRBJ1-4, with 9 bases lining up with TRBD1. The CDR3 totals 15 residues. With 4 bases clipped from V and 8 bases from J, the junction kept 9 bases outside the gene matches. Germline CDR1 and CDR2: SGDLS and YYNGEE. CDR3 residues: CASSPGTGRWEKLFF. The CDR3 region has the DNA TGTGCCAGCAGCCCGGGGACAGGGAGATGGGAAAAACTGTTTTTT. The whole variable domain, remainder taken from reference TRBV9 and TRBJ1-4, is DSGVTQTPKHLITATGQRVTLRCSPRSGDLSVYWYQQSLDQGLQFLIQYYNGEERAKGNILERFSAQQFPDLHSELNLSSLELGDSALYFCASSPGTGRWEKLFFGSGTQLSVL.